The present TCR beta chain was sequenced within a study of beta chain features in type 1 diabetes. Background on the study: Regarding age, gender and cell yields, patients proved similar to healthy donors.

The investigators reverse transcribed all of the isolated RNA, so they sequenced expressed TCRB transcripts. Method: immunoSEQ multiplex PCR; TCRdb's copy keeps in-frame clones and lacks some. The sample has 350,000 to 450,000 clones, roughly 13% seen once. The source of this sequence is a man in his thirties or forties in good health. Sequenced material: naive CD4+ T cells from blood.

The CDR3 DNA sequence: TGCAGCGTCGCGGACAGGGGCGGGGCGGATAGCAATCAGCCCCAGCATTTT. Translating it yields CSVADRGGADSNQPQHF. V gene TRBV29-1 combines with J gene TRBJ1-5, with 9 positions matching TRBD1. This CDR3 contains 17 residues. CDR1 and CDR2 (germline): SQVTM, ANQGSEA. The V gene end was trimmed by 6 bases and the J gene end by 0 bases; junction bases not matched to a gene: 12. The whole variable domain, remainder taken from reference TRBV29-1 and TRBJ1-5, is SAVISQKPSRDICQRGTSLTIQCQVDSQVTMMFWYRQQPGQSLTLIATANQGSEATYESGFVIDKFPISRPNLTFSTLTVSNMSPEDSSIYLCSVADRGGADSNQPQHFGDGTRLSIL.